This T cell receptor (beta chain) was observed in a study of T cell repertoires in ileal Crohn's disease. General observations from the study: High-frequency clones were more common in sorted CD8 than CD4 cells.

Time point: neoterminal ileum biopsy at postoperative endoscopy, about 6 months after surgery. Germline CDR1 MDHEN, CDR2 SYDVKM. V lost 5 bases, J lost 7 bases, and 20 bases lay in between. The CDR3 has 15 amino acids. The table came from immunoSEQ multiplex PCR; TCRdb's copy has only in-frame clones and leaves some out. The sample includes approximately 10,000 clones, approximately 79% of them seen just once. About this clone itself: The antigen is unknown.

Sequencing was carried out using ileal tissue. The source is an adult with Crohn's disease. V and J are TRBV28 and TRBJ1-2, with D possibly TRBD1 on 5 matching bases. The DNA of the CDR3 is TGTGCCAGCAGTCAGGACACGGCGGGGGTTGCTGGCTACACCTTC. Translated: CASSQDTAGVAGYTF.